One T cell receptor (beta chain) is described in this entry. Its antigen is undetermined. Through a sample-barcoded 5' primer and a J-beta primer mix, a second PCR was run for roughly 7 to 12 cycles. A 12-random-nucleotide template-switch adaptor tagged each cDNA molecule. From the 5' RACE reads, TCRdb called clonotypes with MiXCR, one entry per CDR3 protein. The sample shows about 400,000 distinct CDR3 sequences, roughly half of them seen only once. These data come from a study of blood T cells in healthy people across ages. Trimming shortened V by 0 bases and J by 0 bases, and 8 bases separated the two germline ends. The CDR3 sequence is 15 residues long. From germline, CDR1 is SGDLS and CDR2 YYNGEE. Researchers collected approximately 9.5 milliliters of peripheral blood from every single donor. Findings and caveats of the study: Per million T cells, the diversity of TCR beta decreased roughly linearly as age advanced. Conclusively comparing naive with antigen-experienced cells was impossible with unsorted PBMCs.

The sequence came from a man aged 60 to 69 in good health. The sequencing sample was made of blood. This chain links TRBV9 with TRBJ2-3; the D is unclear. This chain's CDR3 is CASSVDGSSTDTQYF. The CDR3 nucleotides are TGTGCCAGCAGCGTAGATGGGTCTAGCACAGATACGCAGTATTTT.